The 8 T cell receptor beta chains listed next were all sequenced from one sample in a study of early stage breast cancer tumors. The repertoire was sequenced with immunoSEQ multiplex PCR; TCRdb's copy has only in-frame clones and lacks some. Of some 32,000 clones in the sample, roughly 81% were seen once. The sample was breast tumor tissue. The receptor source for this set is a person aged 30 to 39 with breast cancer.

The chain combines TRBV27 with TRBJ2-3; D ambiguous. Trimming cost V 5 bases and J 4 bases, with 4 bases left between them. CDR1 is MNHEY, CDR2 SMNVEV, per germline (reference sequence). The CDR3 covers 11 residues. CDR3 sequence: CASSQADTQYF. The CDR3 coding sequence is TGTGCCAGCAGTCAGGCAGATACGCAGTATTTT.

The chain uses TRBV9 and TRBJ1-1; 9 bases are shared with TRBD1. Looked up from germline, CDR1 is SGDLS and CDR2 is YYNGEE. The CDR3 totals 16 residues. V gave up 6 bases and J gave up 3 bases; unmatched junction bases: 12. The CDR3 sequence is CASNEGGTGRDTEAFF. DNA for the CDR3: TGTGCCAGCAACGAAGGGGGGACAGGGCGGGACACTGAAGCTTTCTTT. Together with reference TRBV9 and TRBJ1-1, the CDR3 gives the full variable domain: DSGVTQTPKHLITATGQRVTLRCSPRSGDLSVYWYQQSLDQGLQFLIQYYNGEERAKGNILERFSAQQFPDLHSELNLSSLELGDSALYFCASNEGGTGRDTEAFFGQGTRLTVV.

The chain uses TRBV5-1 and TRBJ2-3; 11 bases match TRBD1. V dropped 2 bases and J dropped 4; count of bases not matched to a gene: 3. Germline loops: CDR1 SGHRS, CDR2 YFSETQ. CDR3 length: 15 amino acids. As DNA, the CDR3 is TGCGCCAGCAGCTTCCGGGGACAGGGGGCAGATACGCAGTATTTT. Protein sequence: CASSFRGQGADTQYF.

This clone was seen a few times. This specimen includes other DNA sequences encoding the same CDR3. The chain employs TRBV2 and TRBJ2-7, with D possibly being TRBD2 (6 bases). The V gene lost 4 bases and the J gene lost 7 bases, with 11 bases spanning the gap. The germline gives CDR1 SNHLY, CDR2 FYNNEI. CDR3 length: 12 amino acids. The CDR3, as DNA: TGTGCCAGCAGTGTGGGGGGTGGTGAGCAGTACTTC. This sequence encodes CASSVGGGEQYF.

This chain links TRBV19 with TRBJ2-7, with TRBD2 matching over 9 bases. The CDR3 covers 15 residues. V lost 5 bases and J lost 2; bases outside the gene matches: 7. CDR1 and CDR2 (germline): LNHDA, SQIVND (reference sequence). CDR3 nucleotide sequence: TGTGCCAGTAGTCAACCCGGGACTAGCACCTACGAGCAGTACTTC. Translation: CASSQPGTSTYEQYF.

The chain combines TRBV7-9 with TRBJ2-1; D remains ambiguous. The germline V and J ends were trimmed by 5 bases and 2 bases, with 19 bases remaining between them. The CDR3 is made up of 17 amino acids. Germline CDR1 and CDR2: SEHNR and FQNEAQ (reference sequence). The CDR3 spells CASSHPPAIGPYNEQFF. The CDR3 DNA is TGTGCCAGCAGCCATCCCCCTGCGATCGGGCCCTACAATGAGCAGTTCTTC.

The genes are TRBV29-1 and TRBJ2-1; D ambiguous. Trimming removed 4 bases at V and 3 bases at J, with 10 bases between. From germline, CDR1 is SQVTM and CDR2 ANQGSEA. This CDR3 contains 13 residues. CDR3 in amino acids: CSVAQIDYNEQFF. In nucleotides, the CDR3 is TGCAGCGTTGCCCAAATCGACTACAATGAGCAGTTCTTC.

This rearrangement joins TRBV4-2 to TRBJ2-7, with TRBD1 as a possible D gene (6 bases). Germline V gene data show CDR1 as LGHNA and CDR2 as YNFKEQ. V was pared by 0 bases and J by 2 bases, with 17 bases between. CDR3 length: 17 residues. As DNA, the CDR3 is TGTGCCAGCAGCCAAGATGTGCAGGGGTGGGATGCCTACGAGCAGTACTTC. Translated, it gives CASSQDVQGWDAYEQYF.